This T cell receptor (beta chain) was identified in a study of early T cells in non-severe SARS-CoV-2 infection. Study context: Chains from this unsorted whole-blood bulk RNA could not be paired.

Individual cDNA molecules each received unique molecular identifiers attached to them. TCRdb reprocessed the 5' RACE reads via MiXCR and lists one record per CDR3 protein. The sample has fewer than 50,000 distinct CDR3 sequences; more than 10% are singletons. This clonotype was seen ten or more times. The CDR3 is made up of 17 amino acids. CDR1 is SGHAT and CDR2 is FQNNGV in the germline V gene. V lost 5 bases to trimming and J lost 5 bases, with 24 bases between them. The TCR was taken from an adult who was a healthcare worker with PCR-confirmed SARS-CoV-2 infection or an uninfected control (not recorded which). This rearrangement joins TRBV11-2 to TRBJ2-5; a possible D gene is TRBD2 (5 bases). The source material was whole blood. CDR3 region: CASSPHPPGIGPETQYF. The CDR3 DNA is TGTGCCAGCAGCCCACACCCCCCGGGAATAGGACCGGAGACCCAGTACTTC.